This T cell receptor (beta chain) was sequenced in a study of T cells after yellow fever vaccination. Study at large: When fractions had low cell numbers, they were prepared with SMART-Seq v4 Ultra Low Input.

They built TCR cDNA with 5'RACE template switching, a step that put in a universal primer site and UMIs. TCRdb re-called the 5' RACE reads through MiXCR, storing one row per CDR3 protein. Of about 340,000 distinct CDR3 sequences in the sample, under 15% were seen once. The CDR3 sequence is 14 residues long. V was shortened by 3 bases and J by 6 bases, with 12 bases between the two germline ends. As regards this clonotype: The antigen is unknown.

General observations from the study: In post-booster samples, most primary-vaccination clones reappeared (about 97% CD4, 88% CD8). Clonotypes appearing in both CD4 and CD8 compartments existed, and their share was small.

This sample comprised CD4+ T cells sorted from PBMCs, obtained 15 days after the yellow fever booster vaccination. This receptor was taken from a young man who received the YFV17D yellow fever vaccine. This chain links TRBV12-3 or TRBV12-4 with TRBJ2-4; D perhaps matches TRBD2 (6 bases). The CDR3 loop is CASSLGGAPNIQYF. The CDR3 DNA follows: TGTGCCAGCAGTTTGGGCGGGGCGCCAAACATTCAGTACTTC.